This TCR beta chain was recorded in a study of CD4 T cells in relation to SARS-CoV-2 and coronaviruses. Study at large: No peptide or an HIV-1 Nef peptide pool served as negative control.

As regards this clone: Its antigen is as yet unknown.

Before the COVID-19 pandemic, during about 2011-2019, CD4+ T cells were taken from unexposed donors. The cells were cultured for less than twelve days before CD4+ T cells were isolated. As cell numbers allowed, unexposed-donor CD4+ T cells faced SARS-CoV-2 S/N and four cold-coronavirus spikes. PBMCs were plated at about 2 million per well in IL-2-containing medium. Germline V gene lookup returns CDR1 MNHEY and CDR2 SVGEGT. The CDR3 length is 16 residues. J gave up 6 bases and V 5 bases, and 6 bases lay outside the gene matches. Using immunoSEQ multiplex PCR, the repertoire was profiled, and TCRdb retains in-frame clones only, with some absent. The sample comprises 25,000 to 30,000 clones, roughly 66% of which are singletons, and 20% to 25% rests with the top ten.

The receptor was isolated from a human donor in good health. The sample was CD4+ T cells from PBMCs, cultured in vitro. The chain has TRBV6-2 or TRBV6-3 and TRBJ2-2, with TRBD2 identical over 13 bases. CDR3 in amino acids: CASSHRTSGSSGELFF. The CDR3 DNA reads TGTGCCAGCAGTCACCGGACTAGCGGGAGTTCCGGGGAGCTGTTTTTT.